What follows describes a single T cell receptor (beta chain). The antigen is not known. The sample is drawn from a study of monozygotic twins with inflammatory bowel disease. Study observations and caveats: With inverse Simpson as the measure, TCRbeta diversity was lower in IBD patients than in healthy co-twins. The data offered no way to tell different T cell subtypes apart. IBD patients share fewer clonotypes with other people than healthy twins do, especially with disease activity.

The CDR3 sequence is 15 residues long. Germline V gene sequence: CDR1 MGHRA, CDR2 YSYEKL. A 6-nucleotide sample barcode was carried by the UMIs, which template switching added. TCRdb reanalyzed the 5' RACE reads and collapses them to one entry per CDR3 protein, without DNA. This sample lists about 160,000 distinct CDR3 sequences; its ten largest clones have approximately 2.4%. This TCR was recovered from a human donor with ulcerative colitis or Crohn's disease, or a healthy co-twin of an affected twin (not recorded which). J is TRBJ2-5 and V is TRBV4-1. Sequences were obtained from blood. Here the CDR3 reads CASSLSGNYQETQYF.